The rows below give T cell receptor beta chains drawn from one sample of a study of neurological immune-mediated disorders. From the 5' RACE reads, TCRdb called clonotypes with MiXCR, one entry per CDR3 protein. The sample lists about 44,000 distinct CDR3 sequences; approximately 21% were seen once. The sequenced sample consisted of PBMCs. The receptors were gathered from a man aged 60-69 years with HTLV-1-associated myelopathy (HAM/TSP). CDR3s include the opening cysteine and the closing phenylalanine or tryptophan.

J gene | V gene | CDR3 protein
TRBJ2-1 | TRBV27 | CASSLGNPGNEQFF
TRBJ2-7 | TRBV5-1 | CASSPEGGQGFREQYF
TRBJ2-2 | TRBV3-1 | CASSQLAGGGGELFF
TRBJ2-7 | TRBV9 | CASSVGGSGGSYEQYF
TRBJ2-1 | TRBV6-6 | CASRSGTSGKVDEQFF
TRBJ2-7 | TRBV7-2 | CASSLDFYEQYF
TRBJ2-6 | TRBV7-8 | CASSLSEGALSGANVLTF
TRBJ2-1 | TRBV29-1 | CSADGGSYHNEQFF
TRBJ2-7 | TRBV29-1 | CSVSSGGSSYEQYF
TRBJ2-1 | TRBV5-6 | CASSPGLGAGNEQFF
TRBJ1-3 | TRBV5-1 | CASSLDGINSGNTIYF
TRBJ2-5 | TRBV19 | CASSRDRGLKTQYF
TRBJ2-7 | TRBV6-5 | CASAAGGESYEQYF
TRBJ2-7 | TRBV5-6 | CASSLRYRLDEQYF
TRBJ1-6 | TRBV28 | CVSSPPGQGVGALHF
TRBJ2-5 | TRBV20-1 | CSVQGGGRGMETQYF
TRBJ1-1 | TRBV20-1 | CSAHTGANTEAFF